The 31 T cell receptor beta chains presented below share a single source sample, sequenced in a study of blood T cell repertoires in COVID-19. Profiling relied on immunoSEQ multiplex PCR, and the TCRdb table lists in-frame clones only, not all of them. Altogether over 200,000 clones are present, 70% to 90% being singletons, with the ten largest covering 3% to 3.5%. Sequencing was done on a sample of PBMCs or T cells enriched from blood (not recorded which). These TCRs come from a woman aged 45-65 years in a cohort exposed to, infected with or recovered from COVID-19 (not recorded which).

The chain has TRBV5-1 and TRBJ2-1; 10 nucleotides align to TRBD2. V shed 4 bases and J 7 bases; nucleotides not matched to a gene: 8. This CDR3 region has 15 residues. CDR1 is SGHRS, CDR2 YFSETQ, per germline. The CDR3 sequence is CASSTLAGRQNEQFF. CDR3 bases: TGCGCCAGCAGCACACTAGCGGGGCGACAAAATGAGCAGTTCTTC.

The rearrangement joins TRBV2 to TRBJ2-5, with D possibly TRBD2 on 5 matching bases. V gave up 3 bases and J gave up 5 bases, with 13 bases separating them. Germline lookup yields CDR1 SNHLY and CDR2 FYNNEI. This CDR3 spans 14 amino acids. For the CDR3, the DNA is TGTGCCAGCAGTGATCCCCGGGAATCGGAGACCCAGTACTTC. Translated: CASSDPRESETQYF.

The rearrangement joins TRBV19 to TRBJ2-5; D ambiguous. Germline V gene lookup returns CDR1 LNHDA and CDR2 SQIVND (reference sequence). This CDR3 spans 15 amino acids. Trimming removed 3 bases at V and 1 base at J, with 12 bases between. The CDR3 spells CASSIHSKSQETQYF. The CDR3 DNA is TGTGCCAGTAGTATTCACAGTAAATCCCAAGAGACCCAGTACTTC.

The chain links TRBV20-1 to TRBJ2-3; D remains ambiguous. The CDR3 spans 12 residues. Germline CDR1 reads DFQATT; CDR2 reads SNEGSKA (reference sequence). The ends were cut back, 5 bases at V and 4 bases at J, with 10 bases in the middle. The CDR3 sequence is CSAGAPSDTQYF. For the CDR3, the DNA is TGCAGTGCTGGTGCCCCGTCAGATACGCAGTATTTT.

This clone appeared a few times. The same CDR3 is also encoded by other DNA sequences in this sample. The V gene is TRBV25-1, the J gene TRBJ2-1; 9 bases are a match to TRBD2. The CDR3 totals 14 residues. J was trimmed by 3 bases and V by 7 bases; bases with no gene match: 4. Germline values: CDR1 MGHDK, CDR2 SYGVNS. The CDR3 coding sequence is TGTGCCAGCAACTCACTAGCGGGCTACAATGAGCAGTTCTTC. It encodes CASNSLAGYNEQFF.

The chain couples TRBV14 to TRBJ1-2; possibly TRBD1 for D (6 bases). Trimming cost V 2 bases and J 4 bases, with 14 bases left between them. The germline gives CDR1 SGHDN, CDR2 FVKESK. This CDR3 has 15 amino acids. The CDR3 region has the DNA TGTGCCAGCAGCCAACAGCTACAGGGAGTCTATGGCTACACCTTC. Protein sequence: CASSQQLQGVYGYTF.

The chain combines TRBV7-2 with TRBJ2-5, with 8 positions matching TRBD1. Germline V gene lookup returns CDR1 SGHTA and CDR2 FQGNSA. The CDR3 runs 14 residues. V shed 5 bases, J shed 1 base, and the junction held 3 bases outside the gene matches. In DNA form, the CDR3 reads TGTGCCAGCAGCCTGGACAGGGCCCAAGAGACCCAGTACTTC. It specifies CASSLDRAQETQYF.

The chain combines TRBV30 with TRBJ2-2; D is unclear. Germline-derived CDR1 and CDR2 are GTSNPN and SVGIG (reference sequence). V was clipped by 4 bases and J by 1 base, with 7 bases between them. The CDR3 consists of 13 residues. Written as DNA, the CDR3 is TGTGCCTGGAAGCATGGGAACACCGGGGAGCTGTTTTTT. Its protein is CAWKHGNTGELFF.

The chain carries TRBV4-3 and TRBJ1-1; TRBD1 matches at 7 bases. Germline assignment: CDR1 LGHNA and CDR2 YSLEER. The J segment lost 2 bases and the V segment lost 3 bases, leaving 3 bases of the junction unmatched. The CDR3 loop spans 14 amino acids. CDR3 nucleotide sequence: TGCGCCAGCAGCCAGCGGGACAGCAACACTGAAGCTTTCTTT. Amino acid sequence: CASSQRDSNTEAFF.

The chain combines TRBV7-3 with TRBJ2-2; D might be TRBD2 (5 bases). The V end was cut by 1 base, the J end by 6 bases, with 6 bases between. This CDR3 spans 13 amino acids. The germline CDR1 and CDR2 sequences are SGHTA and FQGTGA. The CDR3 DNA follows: TGTGCCAGCAGCTTAAGGGAGTCCGGGGAGCTGTTTTTT. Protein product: CASSLRESGELFF.

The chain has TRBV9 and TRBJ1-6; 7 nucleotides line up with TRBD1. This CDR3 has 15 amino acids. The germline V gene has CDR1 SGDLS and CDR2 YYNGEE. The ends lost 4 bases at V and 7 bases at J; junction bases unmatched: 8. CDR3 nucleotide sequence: TGTGCCAGCAGCCCCCGGACAGGCGACAATTCACCCCTCCACTTT. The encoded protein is CASSPRTGDNSPLHF.

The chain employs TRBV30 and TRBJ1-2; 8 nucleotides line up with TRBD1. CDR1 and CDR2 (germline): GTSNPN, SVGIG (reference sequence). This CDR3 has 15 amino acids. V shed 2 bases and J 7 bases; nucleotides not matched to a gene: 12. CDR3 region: CAWSSEIWTGSGYTF. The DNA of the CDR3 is TGTGCCTGGAGTTCCGAAATATGGACAGGGTCTGGCTACACCTTC. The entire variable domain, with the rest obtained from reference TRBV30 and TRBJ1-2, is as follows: SQTIHQWPATLVQPVGSPLSLECTVEGTSNPNLYWYRQAAGRGLQLLFYSVGIGQISSEVPQNLSASRPQDRQFILSSKKLLLSDSGFYLCAWSSEIWTGSGYTFGSGTRLTVV.

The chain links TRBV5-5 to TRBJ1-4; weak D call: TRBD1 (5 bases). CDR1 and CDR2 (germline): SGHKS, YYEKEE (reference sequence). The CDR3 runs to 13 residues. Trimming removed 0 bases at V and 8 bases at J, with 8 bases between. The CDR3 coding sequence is TGTGCCAGCAGCTTGGGGGACTTCGAAAAACTGTTTTTT. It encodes CASSLGDFEKLFF. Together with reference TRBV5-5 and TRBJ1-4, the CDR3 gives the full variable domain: DAGVTQSPTHLIKTRGQQVTLRCSPISGHKSVSWYQQVLGQGPQFIFQYYEKEERGRGNFPDRFSARQFPNYSSELNVNALLLGDSALYLCASSLGDFEKLFFGSGTQLSVL.

The CDR3, as DNA: TGCAGTGCCCCGACAGTCTATGGCTACACCTTC. This gives the protein CSAPTVYGYTF. The chain has TRBV20-1 and TRBJ1-2; tentatively, D is TRBD1 (5 bases). Germline-derived CDR1 and CDR2 are DFQATT and SNEGSKA (reference sequence). The CDR3 loop spans 11 amino acids. Trimming removed 6 bases at V and 4 bases at J, with 9 bases between.

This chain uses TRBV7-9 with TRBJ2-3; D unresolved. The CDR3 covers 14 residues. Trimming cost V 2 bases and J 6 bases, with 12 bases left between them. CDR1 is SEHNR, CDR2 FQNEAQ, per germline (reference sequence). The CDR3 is CASSLLARGDTQYF. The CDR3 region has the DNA TGTGCCAGCAGCTTATTGGCCCGCGGCGATACGCAGTATTTT.

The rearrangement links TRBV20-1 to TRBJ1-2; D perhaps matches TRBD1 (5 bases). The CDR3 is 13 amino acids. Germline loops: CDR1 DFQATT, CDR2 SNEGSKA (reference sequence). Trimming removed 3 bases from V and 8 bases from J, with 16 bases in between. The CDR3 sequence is CSASTQGLRGYTF. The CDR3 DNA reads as TGCAGTGCTAGTACCCAGGGACTAAGGGGCTACACCTTC.

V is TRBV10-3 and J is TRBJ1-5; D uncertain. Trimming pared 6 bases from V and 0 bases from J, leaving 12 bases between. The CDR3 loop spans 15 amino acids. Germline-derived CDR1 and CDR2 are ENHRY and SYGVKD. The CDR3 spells CAIRAQQDSNQPQHF. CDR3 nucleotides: TGTGCCATCAGAGCCCAGCAGGATAGCAATCAGCCCCAGCATTTT.

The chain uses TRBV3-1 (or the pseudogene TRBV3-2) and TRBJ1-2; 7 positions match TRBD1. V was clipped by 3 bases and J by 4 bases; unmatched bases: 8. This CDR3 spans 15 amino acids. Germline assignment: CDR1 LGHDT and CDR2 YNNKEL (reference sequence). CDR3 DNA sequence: TGTGCCAGCAGCCACCCAGGGGGAGTAGGCTATGGCTACACCTTC. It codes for CASSHPGGVGYGYTF.

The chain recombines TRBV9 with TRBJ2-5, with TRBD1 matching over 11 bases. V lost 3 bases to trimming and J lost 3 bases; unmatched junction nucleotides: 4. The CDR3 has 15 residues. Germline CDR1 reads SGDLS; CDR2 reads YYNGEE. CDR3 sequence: CASSDPGQGEETQYF. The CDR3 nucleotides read TGTGCCAGCAGCGATCCGGGACAGGGGGAAGAGACCCAGTACTTC.

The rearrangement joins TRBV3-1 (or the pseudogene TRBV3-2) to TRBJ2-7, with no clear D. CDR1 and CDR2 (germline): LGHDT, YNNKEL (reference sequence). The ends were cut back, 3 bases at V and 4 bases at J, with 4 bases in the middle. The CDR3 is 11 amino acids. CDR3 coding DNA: TGTGCCAGCAGCCACAGGTACGAGCAGTACTTC. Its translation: CASSHRYEQYF.

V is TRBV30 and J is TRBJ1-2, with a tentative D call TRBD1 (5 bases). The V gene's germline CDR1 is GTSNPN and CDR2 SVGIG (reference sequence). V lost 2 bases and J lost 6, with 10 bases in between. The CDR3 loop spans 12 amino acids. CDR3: CAWSSGKHGYTF. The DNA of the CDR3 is TGTGCCTGGAGTTCAGGGAAGCATGGCTACACCTTC.

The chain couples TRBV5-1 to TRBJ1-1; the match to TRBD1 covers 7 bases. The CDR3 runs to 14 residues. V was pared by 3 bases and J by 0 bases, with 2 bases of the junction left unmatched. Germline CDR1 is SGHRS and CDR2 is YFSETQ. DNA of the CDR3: TGCGCCAGCAGCTGGGGACAGATGAACACTGAAGCTTTCTTT. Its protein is CASSWGQMNTEAFF.

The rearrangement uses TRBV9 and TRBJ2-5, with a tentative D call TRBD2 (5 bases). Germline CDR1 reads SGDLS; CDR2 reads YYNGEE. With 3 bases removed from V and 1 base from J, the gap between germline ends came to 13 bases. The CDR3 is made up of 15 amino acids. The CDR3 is CASSAGLGPQETQYF. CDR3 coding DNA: TGTGCCAGCAGCGCAGGACTTGGACCCCAAGAGACCCAGTACTTC.

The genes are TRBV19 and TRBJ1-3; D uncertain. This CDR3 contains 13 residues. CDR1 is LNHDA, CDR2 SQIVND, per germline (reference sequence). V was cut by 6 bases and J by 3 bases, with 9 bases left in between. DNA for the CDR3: TGTGCCAGTAGGCCAGGAGGTGGAAACACCATATATTTT. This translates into CASRPGGGNTIYF.

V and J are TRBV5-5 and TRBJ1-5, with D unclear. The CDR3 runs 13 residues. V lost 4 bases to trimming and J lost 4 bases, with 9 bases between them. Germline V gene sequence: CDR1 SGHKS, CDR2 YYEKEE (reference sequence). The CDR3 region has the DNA TGTGCCAGCAGCCGAGGCGGTAATCAGCCCCAGCATTTT. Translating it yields CASSRGGNQPQHF. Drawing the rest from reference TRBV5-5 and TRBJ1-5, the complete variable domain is DAGVTQSPTHLIKTRGQQVTLRCSPISGHKSVSWYQQVLGQGPQFIFQYYEKEERGRGNFPDRFSARQFPNYSSELNVNALLLGDSALYLCASSRGGNQPQHFGDGTRLSIL.

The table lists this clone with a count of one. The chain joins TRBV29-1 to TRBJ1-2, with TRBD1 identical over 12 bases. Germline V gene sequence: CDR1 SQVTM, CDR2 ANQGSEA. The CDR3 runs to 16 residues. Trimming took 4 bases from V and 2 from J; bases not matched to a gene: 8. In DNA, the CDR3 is TGCAGCGTTGGAGGGACAGGGGGCCTCGGCAACTATGGCTACACCTTC. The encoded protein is CSVGGTGGLGNYGYTF.

This CDR3 reads CASSAGTSHAGTQYF. CDR3 coding DNA: TGTGCCAGCAGCGCCGGGACTAGCCATGCGGGGACCCAGTACTTC. The rearrangement joins TRBV7-2 to TRBJ2-5; TRBD2 agrees at 9 bases. Germline V gene sequence: CDR1 SGHTA, CDR2 FQGNSA. The CDR3 is 15 amino acids. V was pared by 5 bases and J by 7 bases, with 11 bases of the junction left unmatched. Looking up the rest from reference TRBV7-2 and TRBJ2-5 gives the full variable domain: GAGVSQSPSNKVTEKGKDVELRCDPISGHTALYWYRQSLGQGLEFLIYFQGNSAPDKSGLPSDRFSAERTGGSVSTLTIQRTQQEDSAVYLCASSAGTSHAGTQYFGPGTRLLVL.

The CDR3 loop is CASSNQGGYGYTF. The CDR3 DNA reads TGCGCCAGCAGCAATCAGGGTGGCTATGGCTACACCTTC. The rearrangement links TRBV5-1 to TRBJ1-2, with D perhaps TRBD1 (5 bases). Per germline, CDR1 SGHRS and CDR2 YFSETQ. Trimming took 4 bases from V and 4 from J, leaving 11 bases between them. The CDR3 extends over 13 amino acids.

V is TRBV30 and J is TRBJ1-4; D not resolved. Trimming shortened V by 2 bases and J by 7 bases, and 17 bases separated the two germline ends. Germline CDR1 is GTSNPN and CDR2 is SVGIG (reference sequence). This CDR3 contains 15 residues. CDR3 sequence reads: CAWSRFVTSIEKLFF. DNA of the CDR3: TGTGCCTGGAGTCGGTTCGTGACAAGTATTGAAAAACTGTTTTTT.

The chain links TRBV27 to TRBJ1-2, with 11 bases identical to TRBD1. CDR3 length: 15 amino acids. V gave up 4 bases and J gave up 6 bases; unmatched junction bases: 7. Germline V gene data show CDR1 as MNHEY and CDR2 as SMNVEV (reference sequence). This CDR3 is CASSSTDRGRDGYTF. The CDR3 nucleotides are TGTGCCAGCAGTTCAACGGACAGGGGGCGCGATGGCTACACCTTC.

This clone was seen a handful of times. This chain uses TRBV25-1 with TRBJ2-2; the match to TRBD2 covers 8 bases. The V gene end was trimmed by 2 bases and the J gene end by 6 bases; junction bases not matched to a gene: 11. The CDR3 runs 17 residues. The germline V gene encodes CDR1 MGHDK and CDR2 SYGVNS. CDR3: CASSEIFGGAVSGELFF. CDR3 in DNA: TGTGCCAGCAGTGAAATCTTCGGGGGGGCTGTCTCCGGGGAGCTGTTTTTT.